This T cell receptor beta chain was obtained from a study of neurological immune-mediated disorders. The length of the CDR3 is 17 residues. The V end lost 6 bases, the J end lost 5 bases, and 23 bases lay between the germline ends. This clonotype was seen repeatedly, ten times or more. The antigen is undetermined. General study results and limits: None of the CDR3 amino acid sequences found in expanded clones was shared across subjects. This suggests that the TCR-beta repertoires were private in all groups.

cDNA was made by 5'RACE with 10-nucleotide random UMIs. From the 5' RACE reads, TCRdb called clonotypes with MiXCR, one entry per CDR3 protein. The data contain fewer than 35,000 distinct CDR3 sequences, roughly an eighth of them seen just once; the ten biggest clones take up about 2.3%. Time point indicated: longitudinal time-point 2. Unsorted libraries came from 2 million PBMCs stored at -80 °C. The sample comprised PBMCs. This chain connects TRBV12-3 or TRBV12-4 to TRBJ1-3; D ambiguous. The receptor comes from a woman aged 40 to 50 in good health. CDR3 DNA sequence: TGTGCCAGCAGCCCTCGGATCGGGGTCGCCAACCGAAACACCATATATTTT. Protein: CASSPRIGVANRNTIYF.